These 30 T cell receptor beta chains were sequenced from one sample in a study of breast tumors, draining lymph nodes, adjacent tissues. The lymph nodes were axillary draining lymph nodes from breast cancer patients. MiXCR, applied by TCRdb to the multiplex PCR reads, yields one record per CDR3 protein. The sample contains under 110,000 distinct CDR3 sequences, roughly 33% of which appear only once. Sequenced material: axillary lymph node tissue. All receptors derive from a female donor with breast cancer. Some clones in this sample may be carry-over from other donors' samples.

This clonotype was observed once. Because the CDR3's place on the DNA is in doubt, the DNA is left out and the CDR3 is given as listed by TCRdb. The V call is TRBV5-1, the J call TRBJ2-2; no check of the table's D call, TRBD1, against the DNA was made. Per the germline V gene, CDR1 is SGHRS and CDR2 is YFSETQ. Including both end residues, the CDR3 is 15 amino acids long. The CDR3 is CASSFGQGSTGELLF.

The chain employs TRBV6-2 or TRBV6-3 and TRBJ2-2; D tentatively fits TRBD1 or TRBD2 (6 bases each). The CDR3 has 15 residues. From germline, CDR1 is MNHEY and CDR2 SVGEGT. Deletions cut 4 bases from V and 1 base from J, with 10 bases between. CDR3 in DNA: TGTGCCAGCAGTTGGGGGGCTGGGAACACCGGGGAGCTGTTTTTT. Protein: CASSWGAGNTGELFF.

In its sample, this clonotype was seen many times. This rearrangement joins TRBV29-1 to TRBJ2-1; D remains unclear. Germline-derived CDR1 and CDR2 are SQVTM and ANQGSEA. The V and J ends lost 3 bases and 7 bases respectively, with 13 bases between them. There are 13 residues in the CDR3. CDR3 loop: CSVDKSTSNEQFF. The CDR3 DNA reads as TGCAGCGTTGATAAGTCCACGAGTAATGAGCAGTTCTTC.

This clonotype was seen at least ten times. The chain recombines TRBV27 with TRBJ1-5; 10 bases map to TRBD1. Germline V gene sequence: CDR1 MNHEY, CDR2 SMNVEV (reference sequence). There are 16 residues in the CDR3. V lost 5 bases to trimming and J lost 5 bases; unmatched junction nucleotides: 9. Here the CDR3 reads CASSPGQGGRDQPQHF. CDR3 bases: TGTGCCAGCAGTCCCGGACAGGGGGGAAGAGATCAGCCCCAGCATTTT.

The chain recombines TRBV5-1 with TRBJ1-1; D is undetermined. Germline-derived CDR1 and CDR2 are SGHRS and YFSETQ. The CDR3 is 16 amino acids. V gave up 5 bases and J gave up 4 bases, with 21 bases separating them. The CDR3 protein is CASRSGRAGSVTEAFF. The CDR3 DNA sequence: TGCGCCAGCAGATCCGGCCGGGCGGGGTCGGTCACTGAAGCTTTCTTT.

This clonotype was observed many times. V usage is TRBV20-1 and J usage is TRBJ2-7; 7 nucleotides match TRBD2. The germline V gene encodes CDR1 DFQATT and CDR2 SNEGSKA (reference sequence). Trimming cost V 6 bases and J 3 bases; bases outside gene matches: 11. This CDR3 has 14 residues. The CDR3 DNA follows: TGCAGTGCGAGCTTAACGGGAGGCCACTACGAGCAGTACTTC. This gives the protein CSASLTGGHYEQYF.

This clonotype was counted at least ten times. The chain carries TRBV7-2 and TRBJ1-5; D perhaps matches TRBD1 (5 bases). This CDR3 contains 16 residues. The germline CDR1 and CDR2 sequences are SGHTA and FQGNSA. Trimming cost V 1 base and J 7 bases, with 17 bases left between them. The CDR3 DNA is TGTGCCAGCAGCTTAGGGGTCGGGGGTCTTTTACAGCCCCAGCATTTT. It is translated as CASSLGVGGLLQPQHF.

As to this clonotype: A much larger clonotype is one base distant, so this may be a read error. Lacking the conserved final phenylalanine or tryptophan, this CDR3 likely reflects a read error. The chain links TRBV7-2 to TRBJ2-5; D is unclear. Germline V lookup: CDR1 SGHTA, CDR2 FQGNSA. V lost 1 base and J lost 5, with 11 bases in between. The CDR3 length is 14 residues. CDR3 loop: CASSLERSGETQYL. CDR3 coding DNA: TGTGCCAGCAGCTTAGAGCGCTCCGGGGAGACCCAGTACCTC.

This clonotype was seen repeatedly, ten times or more. V is TRBV5-1 and J is TRBJ2-7, with D hard to call. Germline V CDR1 and CDR2: SGHRS, YFSETQ. The length of the CDR3 is 14 residues. V was clipped by 7 bases and J by 0 bases, with 14 bases between them. The CDR3 bases are TGCGCCAGCGCGGAAGGGCCGAGCTCCTACGAGCAGTACTTC. Its translation: CASAEGPSSYEQYF.

This clonotype came up many times. The chain recombines TRBV16 with TRBJ2-7; 11 bases are a match to TRBD1. In germline, CDR1 is KGHSY, CDR2 FQNENV. The CDR3 runs 15 residues. Unmatched junction bases numbered 4, after V lost 2 bases and J lost 4 bases. The CDR3 loop is CASSQVGQGEYEQYF. The CDR3 DNA reads TGTGCCAGCAGCCAAGTGGGACAGGGGGAATACGAGCAGTACTTC.

Here the CDR3 reads CASSPEGQGGSYEQYF. In DNA, the CDR3 is TGTGCCAGCAGCCCAGAGGGACAGGGAGGGTCCTACGAGCAGTACTTC. V usage is TRBV9 and J usage is TRBJ2-7; 9 bases match TRBD1. The V and J ends lost 4 bases and 1 base, in that order; junction bases with no gene match: 9. Germline CDR1 and CDR2: SGDLS and YYNGEE. The CDR3 has 16 amino acids.

This clonotype was picked up many times. The chain carries TRBV7-2 and TRBJ2-3; D is uncertain. Germline V gene sequence: CDR1 SGHTA, CDR2 FQGNSA. The CDR3 contains 18 residues. V lost 1 base and J lost 1, with 18 bases in between. The CDR3 bases are TGTGCCAGCAGCTTAGGTAGGGTTCGGGCGGCCCGCACAGATACGCAGTATTTT. Protein product: CASSLGRVRAARTDTQYF.

This clonotype has a count of ten or more. The chain uses TRBV19 and TRBJ2-1; TRBD1 agrees at 8 bases. Germline CDR1 LNHDA, CDR2 SQIVND (reference sequence). The ends lost 4 bases at V and 0 bases at J; junction bases unmatched: 11. The CDR3 covers 18 residues. The DNA for the CDR3 is TGTGCCAGTAGTAGAGGACAGGGACTCGCGAGCTCCTACAATGAGCAGTTCTTC. Translation gives CASSRGQGLASSYNEQFF.

This clonotype has ten or more counts. The gene calls are TRBV7-2 and TRBJ2-2; TRBD2 aligns across 9 bases. Unmatched junction bases numbered 8, after V lost 5 bases and J lost 7 bases. The CDR3 sequence is 15 residues long. Germline CDR1 SGHTA, CDR2 FQGNSA. This CDR3 is CASSPRGGRDGELFF. The CDR3 DNA follows: TGTGCCAGCAGCCCGCGGGGGGGCCGCGACGGGGAGCTGTTTTTT. Full variable domain (remainder filled in from reference TRBV7-2 and TRBJ2-2): GAGVSQSPSNKVTEKGKDVELRCDPISGHTALYWYRQSLGQGLEFLIYFQGNSAPDKSGLPSDRFSAERTGGSVSTLTIQRTQQEDSAVYLCASSPRGGRDGELFFGEGSRLTVL.

Concerning this clonotype itself: A much more abundant neighbour one base away suggests this may be a read error. The rearrangement joins TRBV3-1 to TRBJ2-1; TRBD1 matches at 11 bases. There are 15 residues in the CDR3. CDR1 is LGHDT and CDR2 is YNNKEL in the germline V gene (reference sequence). The CDR3 reads CTSSQPGQGGNEQFF. The CDR3 bases are TGTACCAGCAGCCAGCCGGGACAGGGGGGAAATGAGCAGTTCTTC.

In this sample, this clonotype turned up many times. The rearrangement uses TRBV11-2 and TRBJ2-1; TRBD2 aligns across 13 bases. The CDR3 has 15 residues. The V segment lost 5 bases and the J segment 5 bases; nucleotides outside the gene matches: 3. Looked up from germline, CDR1 is SGHAT and CDR2 is FQNNGV. The CDR3 is CASSAGLAGDNEQFF. CDR3 bases: TGTGCCAGCAGCGCTGGACTAGCGGGAGACAATGAGCAGTTCTTC.

This clonotype was recorded at least ten times. V and J are TRBV9 and TRBJ1-4; D is perhaps TRBD1 (5 bases). Trimming left V 0 bases short and J 4 bases short, with 7 bases between. The germline CDR1 and CDR2 sequences are SGDLS and YYNGEE. The CDR3 contains 14 residues. The CDR3 reads CASSVGQLNEKLFF. The DNA of the CDR3 is TGTGCCAGCAGCGTAGGACAGCTTAATGAAAAACTGTTTTTT. The complete variable domain, with remaining parts taken from reference TRBV9 and TRBJ1-4, reads DSGVTQTPKHLITATGQRVTLRCSPRSGDLSVYWYQQSLDQGLQFLIQYYNGEERAKGNILERFSAQQFPDLHSELNLSSLELGDSALYFCASSVGQLNEKLFFGSGTQLSVL.

Remarks on this clonotype: A much larger clone differs by one base, so this may be a read error. V usage is TRBV6-2 or TRBV6-3 and J usage is TRBJ2-3; 9 bases agree with TRBD2. The CDR3 is 17 amino acids. The germline CDR1 and CDR2 sequences are MNHEY and SVGEGT. V lost 5 bases to trimming and J lost 0 bases; unmatched junction nucleotides: 9. The CDR3 DNA is TGTGCCAGCAGTCATCGGGCGGGAGGGCGAAGCACAGATACGCAGTATTTT. It encodes CASSHRAGGRSTDTQYF.

At least ten counts were recorded for this clonotype. This rearrangement joins TRBV5-8 to TRBJ1-2, with 8 bases matching TRBD1. CDR1 is SGHTS, CDR2 YDEGEE, per germline. V shed 4 bases and J 6 bases; nucleotides not matched to a gene: 5. The CDR3 spans 13 residues. The CDR3 sequence is CASSHGDRHGYTF. Written as DNA, the CDR3 is TGTGCCAGCAGCCACGGGGACAGGCATGGCTACACCTTC.

This clonotype was detected many times. This chain joins TRBV6-1 and TRBJ1-2; TRBD1 might be the D (6 bases). Trimming left V 5 bases short and J 0 bases short, with 10 bases between. Germline V gene data show CDR1 as MNHNS and CDR2 as SASEGT. The CDR3 loop spans 14 amino acids. The CDR3 reads CASSTRTANYGYTF. The CDR3 nucleotides are TGTGCCAGCAGTACCAGGACAGCTAACTATGGCTACACCTTC.

In this sample, this clonotype turned up many times. The rearrangement joins TRBV19 to TRBJ1-4; a weak D match, TRBD1 (6 bases). The germline V gene has CDR1 LNHDA and CDR2 SQIVND (reference sequence). The germline V and J ends were trimmed by 7 bases and 0 bases, with 18 bases remaining between them. The CDR3 runs 17 residues. The CDR3 sequence: CASNGGGIVTTNEKLFF. For the CDR3, the DNA is TGTGCCAGTAACGGGGGCGGTATAGTAACAACTAATGAAAAACTGTTTTTT.

This clonotype was recorded many times. CDR3 DNA sequence: TGTGCCAGCAGCCAACGGGGACATCCCCTCTCTGGGGCCAACGTCCTGACTTTC. Encoded protein: CASSQRGHPLSGANVLTF. The chain employs TRBV11-2 and TRBJ2-6; maybe TRBD1 (6 bases). V dropped 5 bases and J dropped 0 bases, with 17 bases sitting between them. Germline V gives CDR1 SGHAT, CDR2 FQNNGV. This CDR3 is 18 amino acids long.

In this sample, this clonotype turned up many times. The rearrangement links TRBV4-3 to TRBJ1-2; 10 bases are a match to TRBD1. CDR1 LGHNA and CDR2 YSLEER come from the germline V gene. V gave up 0 bases and J gave up 6 bases; unmatched junction bases: 4. The CDR3 contains 15 residues. The CDR3 DNA reads TGCGCCAGCAGCCAAGATCGGGGACAGGGGAATGGCTACACCTTC. Translating gives CASSQDRGQGNGYTF.

Many counts were recorded for this clonotype. The V gene is TRBV6-6, the J gene TRBJ2-2; weak D call: TRBD2 (5 bases). Germline V CDR1 and CDR2: MNHNY, SVGAGI (reference sequence). The CDR3 extends over 16 amino acids. Trimming shortened V by 5 bases and J by 3 bases, and 16 bases separated the two germline ends. The CDR3 bases are TGTGCCAGCAGTAGTTTCCGTTCGCGGGACACCGGGGAGCTGTTTTTT. This translates into CASSSFRSRDTGELFF.

The sample holds many counts of this clonotype. V usage is TRBV7-3 and J usage is TRBJ2-1; TRBD2 matches 7 bases. Trimming took 5 bases from V and 1 from J; bases not matched to a gene: 8. Germline V lookup: CDR1 SGHTA, CDR2 FQGTGA. The CDR3 sequence is 16 residues long. CDR3 protein: CASSRGGTMSYNEQFF. The CDR3 nucleotides read TGTGCCAGCAGCAGGGGAGGGACCATGTCCTACAATGAGCAGTTCTTC.

This clonotype was recorded once. The chain links TRBV15 to TRBJ1-2, with a possible D match to TRBD1 (5 bases). The CDR3 length is 14 residues. V was trimmed by 0 bases and J by 12 bases, leaving 17 bases between them. In germline, CDR1 is LNHNV, CDR2 YYDKDF (reference sequence). In nucleotides, the CDR3 is TGTGCCACCAGCAGAGACAGGGCCAACTCTGGAAACACCTTC. Amino acids: CATSRDRANSGNTF. Full variable domain (outside the CDR3, taken from reference TRBV15 and TRBJ1-2): DAMVIQNPRYQVTQFGKPVTLSCSQTLNHNVMYWYQQKSSQAPKLLFHYYDKDFNNEADTPDNFQSRRPNTSFCFLDIRSPGLGDTAMYLCATSRDRANSGNTFGSGTRLTVV.

This clonotype was counted at least ten times. V usage is TRBV3-1 and J usage is TRBJ1-2; D ambiguous. V was clipped by 0 bases and J by 8 bases, with 10 bases between them. CDR1 LGHDT and CDR2 YNNKEL come from the germline V gene (reference sequence). The CDR3 spans 13 residues. The DNA of the CDR3 is TGTGCCAGCAGCCAAGAGCGGCTAGGGGGCTACACCTTC. This sequence encodes CASSQERLGGYTF.

V usage is TRBV5-6 and J usage is TRBJ1-1, with a tentative D call TRBD1 (6 bases). This CDR3 is 17 amino acids long. Germline V CDR1 and CDR2: SGHDT, YYEEEE. The V end lost 2 bases, the J end lost 1 base, and 18 bases lay between the germline ends. CDR3 residues: CASSLIGFQGRNTEAFF. The CDR3 DNA is TGTGCCAGCAGCTTAATCGGATTTCAGGGGAGGAACACTGAAGCTTTCTTT.

This clonotype occurred a few times. The chain links TRBV3-1 to TRBJ1-1; D might be TRBD1 (5 bases). Germline loops: CDR1 LGHDT, CDR2 YNNKEL (reference sequence). There are 13 residues in the CDR3. Trimming cost V 4 bases and J 11 bases, with 17 bases left between them. The CDR3 is CASSLRDPPRAFF. CDR3 sequence (DNA): TGTGCCAGCAGCCTCAGGGATCCTCCAAGGGCTTTCTTT.

This clonotype has a count of ten or more. The V and J genes are TRBV7-9 and TRBJ2-2; 12 bases agree with TRBD2. V shed 6 bases and J 5 bases; nucleotides not matched to a gene: 4. The germline V gene has CDR1 SEHNR and CDR2 FQNEAQ (reference sequence). The CDR3 contains 15 residues. CDR3 residues: CASSTGTSGTGELFF. The CDR3, as DNA: TGTGCCAGCAGTACCGGGACTAGCGGGACCGGGGAGCTGTTTTTT.